The clone carrying this T cell receptor beta chain appeared many times. Its antigen is not identified. In each sequencing run, over 160 million TCR-beta sequences were generated from 15-18 subjects. TCRdb re-called the 5' RACE reads through MiXCR, storing one row per CDR3 protein. This sample has tens of thousands of distinct CDR3 sequences, with 9% to 10% found just once. Stated time point: longitudinal time-point 1 (baseline). Maryland, USA blood bank volunteers served as healthy controls. This specimen belongs to a study of neurological immune-mediated disorders. General study points: While HTLV-1-associated myelopathy showed the greatest TCR clonal expansion, multiple sclerosis showed the least, falling below healthy controls.

V was cut by 4 bases and J by 2 bases, with 9 bases left in between. CDR3 size: 13 residues. Germline lookup yields CDR1 DFQATT and CDR2 SNEGSKA (reference sequence). The sequencing input was PBMCs. The V and J genes are TRBV20-1 and TRBJ1-3; D possibly corresponds to TRBD1 (6 bases). This TCR derives from a middle-aged woman in good health. CDR3 DNA: TGCAGTGCTATGGAGGGGGCTGGAAACACCATATATTTT. The encoded protein is CSAMEGAGNTIYF.